What follows are 22 T cell receptor beta chains derived from one specimen sequenced in a study of blood T cell repertoires in COVID-19. Libraries were prepared by immunoSEQ multiplex PCR; TCRdb keeps only in-frame clonotypes and omits some of them. Found here are approximately 200,000 clones, about 90% of them singletons; the top ten hold 1.5% to 2%. The sample was peripheral blood. These TCRs come from a middle-aged man with active or convalescent COVID-19.

This clone was counted once. This CDR3 is CASSFDPGTGDDGYTF. CDR3 sequence (DNA): TGCGCCAGCAGCTTCGATCCCGGGACAGGGGACGATGGCTACACCTTC. This chain links TRBV5-1 with TRBJ1-2; 10 bases fit TRBD1. This CDR3 comprises 16 residues. Germline CDR1 SGHRS, CDR2 YFSETQ. V dropped 2 bases and J dropped 6; count of bases not matched to a gene: 10.

The chain joins TRBV6-5 to TRBJ2-5; the match to TRBD1 covers 7 bases. Trimming took 0 bases from V and 1 from J; bases not matched to a gene: 2. Germline-derived CDR1 and CDR2 are MNHEY and SVGAGI. The CDR3 spans 15 residues. CDR3 nucleotide sequence: TGTGCCAGCAGTTACTCGGGACAGTCCCAAGAGACCCAGTACTTC. Translating gives CASSYSGQSQETQYF.

The chain has TRBV5-1 and TRBJ2-2; 13 bases line up with TRBD2. Germline CDR1 is SGHRS and CDR2 is YFSETQ. Losses at the gene ends were 5 bases for V and 3 bases for J; bases not matched to a gene: 7. CDR3 length: 17 amino acids. The CDR3 protein is CASSPGTSGAHTGELFF. The DNA of the CDR3 is TGCGCCAGCAGTCCCGGGACTAGCGGGGCACACACCGGGGAGCTGTTTTTT.

The rearrangement links TRBV6-5 to TRBJ2-7, with 9 bases that match TRBD1. The CDR3 spans 15 residues. Germline V gene sequence: CDR1 MNHEY, CDR2 SVGAGI. The ends lost 4 bases at V and 3 bases at J; junction bases unmatched: 7. The CDR3 loop is CASSSSTGGIYEQYF. DNA for the CDR3: TGTGCCAGCAGTTCATCGACAGGGGGTATCTACGAGCAGTACTTC.

This chain joins TRBV7-6 and TRBJ1-1, with a weak D call TRBD1 (5 bases). Trimming took 3 bases from V and 1 from J, leaving 6 bases between them. There are 13 residues in the CDR3. Germline CDR1 SGHVS, CDR2 FNYEAQ. The CDR3 nucleotides read TGTGCCAGCAGCTTTCAGGGGAACACTGAAGCTTTCTTT. It yields the protein CASSFQGNTEAFF.

This chain links TRBV15 with TRBJ1-5, with a weak D call TRBD1 (6 bases). Germline V gene sequence: CDR1 LNHNV, CDR2 YYDKDF (reference sequence). The V and J ends lost 1 base and 7 bases respectively, with 14 bases between them. The CDR3 is 15 residues long. The CDR3 is CATSRVPGEGQPQHF. The CDR3 bases are TGTGCCACCAGCAGAGTTCCAGGGGAAGGACAGCCCCAGCATTTT.

For this clone: The same CDR3 can be traced to other DNA sequences in this sample. The genes are TRBV6-5 and TRBJ2-1; TRBD2 matches 10 bases. CDR1 is MNHEY, CDR2 SVGAGI, per germline. The V and J ends lost 5 bases and 2 bases, in that order; junction bases with no gene match: 3. The CDR3 runs to 15 residues. In nucleotides, the CDR3 is TGTGCCAGCAGTAGCCTAGCGGGAGCCTACAATGAGCAGTTCTTC. Translated: CASSSLAGAYNEQFF.

The rearrangement joins TRBV7-2 to TRBJ2-7, with TRBD2 matching 9 bases. Trimming took 3 bases from V and 4 from J; bases not matched to a gene: 7. CDR3 length: 15 residues. Germline CDR1 is SGHTA and CDR2 is FQGNSA. The CDR3, as DNA: TGTGCCAGCAGCTTCAAGGGCGGGGGGGCTTACGAGCAGTACTTC. Protein sequence: CASSFKGGGAYEQYF.

The rearrangement joins TRBV9 to TRBJ2-5; 8 positions agree with TRBD2. The CDR3 runs 16 residues. Trimming at V came to 6 bases and at J to 4 bases, leaving 14 bases not matched to a gene. Germline V gives CDR1 SGDLS, CDR2 YYNGEE. In DNA form, the CDR3 reads TGTGCCAGCACCCAGGCCGGGGGGGGTTCACTAGAGACCCAGTACTTC. It codes for CASTQAGGGSLETQYF.

The chain combines TRBV5-4 with TRBJ2-6; tentatively, D is TRBD1 (5 bases). CDR1 is SGHNT and CDR2 is YYREEE in the germline V gene (reference sequence). This CDR3 spans 16 amino acids. Trimming took 4 bases from V and 2 from J, leaving 13 bases between them. CDR3 region: CASSVDLQAGANVLTF. The CDR3 DNA follows: TGTGCCAGCAGCGTTGACCTACAGGCTGGGGCCAACGTCCTGACTTTC.

The J gene is TRBJ2-5, the V gene TRBV5-5, with 14 bases aligning to TRBD2. The J segment lost 2 bases and the V segment lost 5 bases, leaving 5 bases of the junction unmatched. The germline V gene has CDR1 SGHKS and CDR2 YYEKEE (reference sequence). This CDR3 region has 16 residues. CDR3 in DNA: TGTGCCAGCAGTCATGGGACTAGCGGGGGACAAGAGACCCAGTACTTC. Amino acids: CASSHGTSGGQETQYF.

This clone has only one observation. CDR3 coding DNA: TGTGCCAGCAGCCGGGGTGGAGGGACAGATACGCAGTATTTT. Translation: CASSRGGGTDTQYF. The chain employs TRBV7-2 and TRBJ2-3; TRBD2 is a possible D gene (6 bases). The CDR3 contains 14 residues. The germline V and J ends were trimmed by 5 bases and 3 bases, with 12 bases remaining between them. Per germline, CDR1 SGHTA and CDR2 FQGNSA.

The chain is built from TRBV6-5 and TRBJ1-6, with TRBD1 matching over 8 bases. The junction had 5 bases not matched to a gene; V was cut back by 6 bases and J by 7 bases. CDR3 size: 14 residues. Germline V lookup: CDR1 MNHEY, CDR2 SVGAGI. The CDR3 is CASRVGQGNSPLHF. The CDR3 DNA reads as TGTGCCAGCAGGGTTGGACAGGGAAATTCACCCCTCCACTTT.

J is TRBJ2-3 and V is TRBV27; 7 bases map to TRBD1. V gave up 6 bases and J gave up 2 bases; unmatched junction bases: 8. The CDR3 contains 15 residues. CDR1 is MNHEY, CDR2 SMNVEV, per germline (reference sequence). This CDR3 is CASSSDRDLTDTQYF. CDR3 bases: TGTGCCAGCAGCTCCGACAGGGACCTCACAGATACGCAGTATTTT.

CDR3 sequence reads: CASSVQGGEQYF. The CDR3, as DNA: TGTGCCAGCAGCGTACAGGGTGGCGAGCAGTACTTC. The gene calls are TRBV2 and TRBJ2-7; D perhaps matches TRBD1 (6 bases). CDR3 length: 12 amino acids. Trimming stripped 6 bases from V and 6 bases from J, with 12 bases between. CDR1 SNHLY and CDR2 FYNNEI come from the germline V gene.

This clone was seen only a few times. The chain links TRBV28 to TRBJ1-5; 9 positions agree with TRBD1. Germline CDR1 is MDHEN and CDR2 is SYDVKM. V lost 7 bases, J lost 3 bases, and 10 bases stayed unmatched. The CDR3 runs to 16 residues. CDR3 bases: TGTGCCAGCATCGAGGGGGACAGGGCACTCAATCAGCCCCAGCATTTT. This translates into CASIEGDRALNQPQHF.

V is TRBV19 and J is TRBJ2-3; 9 bases fit TRBD1. The length of the CDR3 is 15 residues. The germline CDR1 and CDR2 sequences are LNHDA and SQIVND (reference sequence). V shed 6 bases and J 3 bases; nucleotides not matched to a gene: 7. The CDR3 loop is CASSRDRVVTDTQYF. CDR3 nucleotides: TGTGCCAGTAGCCGGGACAGGGTGGTAACAGATACGCAGTATTTT.

The chain joins TRBV6-2 or TRBV6-3 to TRBJ1-5, with 9 bases aligning to TRBD1. Germline lookup yields CDR1 MNHEY and CDR2 SVGEGT. V was clipped by 4 bases and J by 4 bases; unmatched bases: 2. The CDR3 contains 14 residues. CDR3 protein: CASSSGTGNQPQHF. In DNA form, the CDR3 reads TGTGCCAGCAGTTCCGGGACAGGGAATCAGCCCCAGCATTTT.

The rearrangement links TRBV4-1 to TRBJ2-3; 13 bases are a match to TRBD2. Unmatched junction bases numbered 15, after V lost 0 bases and J lost 6 bases. The CDR3 has 20 amino acids. Germline CDR1 reads MGHRA; CDR2 reads YSYEKL. The CDR3 reads CASSQEGFKGTSGAGDTQYF. In DNA form, the CDR3 reads TGCGCCAGCAGCCAAGAAGGGTTTAAGGGGACTAGCGGGGCGGGCGATACGCAGTATTTT.

This clone was recorded only once. The rearrangement uses TRBV7-9 and TRBJ1-2; D remains unclear. This CDR3 is built from 16 residues. V shed 2 bases and J shed 2 bases, with 15 bases lying between them. CDR1 and CDR2 (germline): SEHNR, FQNEAQ (reference sequence). The CDR3 here is CASSLTYDEANYGYTF. The CDR3 DNA reads TGTGCCAGCAGCTTAACCTATGACGAGGCGAACTATGGCTACACCTTC.

This clone was observed once. The genes are TRBV5-1 and TRBJ2-6, with TRBD1 identical over 7 bases. Germline values: CDR1 SGHRS, CDR2 YFSETQ. Trimming cost V 4 bases and J 2 bases; bases outside gene matches: 6. The CDR3 sequence is 16 residues long. CDR3 in amino acids: CASSLQGPPGANVLTF. The CDR3 nucleotides are TGCGCCAGCAGCCTACAGGGGCCCCCTGGGGCCAACGTCCTGACTTTC.

The gene calls are TRBV5-1 and TRBJ1-2; no reliable D call. Trimming took off 0 bases at V and 0 bases at J, with 6 bases between the two ends. Germline-derived CDR1 and CDR2 are SGHRS and YFSETQ. The CDR3 sequence is 14 residues long. CDR3 nucleotide sequence: TGCGCCAGCAGCTTGGACACCCCTAACTATGGCTACACCTTC. It translates to CASSLDTPNYGYTF.